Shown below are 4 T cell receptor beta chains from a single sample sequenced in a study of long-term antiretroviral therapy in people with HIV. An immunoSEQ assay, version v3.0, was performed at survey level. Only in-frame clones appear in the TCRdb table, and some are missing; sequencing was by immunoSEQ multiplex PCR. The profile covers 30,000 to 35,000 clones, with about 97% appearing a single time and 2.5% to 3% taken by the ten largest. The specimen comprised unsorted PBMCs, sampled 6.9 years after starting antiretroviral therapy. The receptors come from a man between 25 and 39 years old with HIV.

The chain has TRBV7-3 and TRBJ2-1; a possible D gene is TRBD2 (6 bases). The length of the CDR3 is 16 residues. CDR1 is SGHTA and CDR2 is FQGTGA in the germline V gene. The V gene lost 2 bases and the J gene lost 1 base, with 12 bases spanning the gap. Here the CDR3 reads CASSLQSAGSYNEQFF. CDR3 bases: TGTGCCAGCAGCTTACAATCGGCGGGATCCTACAATGAGCAGTTCTTC.

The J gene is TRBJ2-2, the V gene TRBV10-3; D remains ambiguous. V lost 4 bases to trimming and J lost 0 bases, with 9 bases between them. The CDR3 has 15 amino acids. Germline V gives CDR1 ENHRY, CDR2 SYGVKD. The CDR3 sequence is CAISVSNSNTGELFF. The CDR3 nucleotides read TGTGCCATCAGTGTGAGTAACTCGAACACCGGGGAGCTGTTTTTT.

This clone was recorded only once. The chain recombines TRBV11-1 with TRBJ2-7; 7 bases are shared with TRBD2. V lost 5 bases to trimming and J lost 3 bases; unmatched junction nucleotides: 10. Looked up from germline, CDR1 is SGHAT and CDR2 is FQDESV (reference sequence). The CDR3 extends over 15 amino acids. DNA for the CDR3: TGTGCCAGCAGCAACAAAGCGGGGAGCTTCTACGAGCAGTACTTC. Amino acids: CASSNKAGSFYEQYF.

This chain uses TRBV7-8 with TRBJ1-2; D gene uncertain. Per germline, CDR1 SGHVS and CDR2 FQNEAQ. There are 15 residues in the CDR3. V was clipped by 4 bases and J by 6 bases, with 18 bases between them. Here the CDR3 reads CASSSPRSSRDGYTF. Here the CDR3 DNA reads TGTGCCAGCAGCTCCCCCCGAAGCAGTCGGGATGGCTACACCTTC.